These T cell receptor beta chains were read from a single sample in a study of cytomegalovirus exposure and HLA in healthy donors. The repertoire was sequenced with immunoSEQ multiplex PCR; TCRdb's copy has only in-frame clones and lacks some. The table lists approximately 76,000 clones, roughly two thirds of them singletons, with about 16% in the top ten. The sample comprised PBMCs. These receptors all come from a woman aged 40 to 50 in good health and CMV-seropositive. Each CDR3 is given with its conserved first and last residue. Fields, in order: D gene, clone size, J gene, V gene, CDR3 protein, CDR3 DNA. A D gene is named only where the DNA matches it firmly. The size field is filled for only some rows; it gives once, few, many or a size class.

D gene: -; clone size: -; J gene: TRBJ1-2; V gene: TRBV19; CDR3 protein: CASSGSHGYTF; CDR3 DNA: TGTGCCAGTAGTGGCAGTCATGGCTACACCTTC
D gene: -; clone size: few; J gene: TRBJ1-1; V gene: TRBV5-1; CDR3 protein: CASSLGIAVQENTEAFF; CDR3 DNA: TGCGCCAGCAGCTTGGGAATCGCAGTACAGGAGAACACTGAAGCTTTCTTT
D gene: TRBD1; clone size: -; J gene: TRBJ2-3; V gene: TRBV7-9; CDR3 protein: CASSLGDRWWTQYF; CDR3 DNA: TGTGCCAGCAGCTTAGGGGACAGGTGGTGGACGCAGTATTTT
D gene: TRBD2; clone size: -; J gene: TRBJ2-7; V gene: TRBV19; CDR3 protein: CASSPGAGGPYEQYF; CDR3 DNA: TGTGCCAGTAGTCCGGGAGCGGGGGGTCCCTACGAGCAGTACTTC
D gene: TRBD1; clone size: -; J gene: TRBJ2-3; V gene: TRBV7-2; CDR3 protein: CASSYAGGGTDTQYF; CDR3 DNA: TGTGCCAGCAGCTACGCAGGGGGAGGCACAGATACGCAGTATTTT
D gene: -; clone size: -; J gene: TRBJ1-1; V gene: TRBV5-5; CDR3 protein: CASSLERGREAFF; CDR3 DNA: TGTGCCAGCAGCTTGGAACGGGGTAGAGAAGCTTTCTTT
D gene: -; clone size: -; J gene: TRBJ1-1; V gene: TRBV2; CDR3 protein: CAGRVGGGSEAFF; CDR3 DNA: TGTGCCGGACGAGTTGGGGGAGGCTCTGAAGCTTTCTTT
D gene: -; clone size: -; J gene: TRBJ1-1; V gene: TRBV5-4; CDR3 protein: CASSARFQQYTERTEAFF; CDR3 DNA: TGTGCCAGCAGCGCGCGTTTTCAGCAATATACGGAGCGCACTGAAGCTTTCTTT
D gene: -; clone size: -; J gene: TRBJ1-4; V gene: TRBV6-7; CDR3 protein: CASSYSNSSGVEKLFF; CDR3 DNA: TGTGCCAGCAGTTACTCGAATTCTTCGGGGGTTGAAAAACTGTTTTTT
D gene: TRBD1; clone size: -; J gene: TRBJ2-4; V gene: TRBV4-1; CDR3 protein: CASSPDPGTAPDIQYF; CDR3 DNA: TGCGCCAGCAGCCCAGACCCCGGGACAGCTCCGGACATTCAGTACTTC
D gene: -; clone size: -; J gene: TRBJ1-4; V gene: TRBV5-1; CDR3 protein: CASSLESQGGQKLFF; CDR3 DNA: TGCGCCAGCAGCTTGGAAAGCCAGGGAGGGCAAAAACTGTTTTTT
D gene: TRBD2; clone size: -; J gene: TRBJ2-7; V gene: TRBV7-2; CDR3 protein: CASSLPTSGYEQYF; CDR3 DNA: TGTGCCAGCAGCTTGCCGACTAGCGGCTACGAGCAGTACTTC
D gene: TRBD1; clone size: -; J gene: TRBJ1-1; V gene: TRBV2; CDR3 protein: CASKDRENTEAFF; CDR3 DNA: TGTGCCAGCAAGGACAGGGAAAACACTGAAGCTTTCTTT
D gene: TRBD2; clone size: once; J gene: TRBJ2-2; V gene: TRBV5-1; CDR3 protein: CASSLGSGGGTGELFF; CDR3 DNA: TGCGCCAGCAGCTTGGGGAGCGGGGGAGGCACCGGGGAGCTGTTTTTT
D gene: -; clone size: -; J gene: TRBJ1-4; V gene: TRBV11-2; CDR3 protein: CASSLQLYRANNEKLFF; CDR3 DNA: TGTGCCAGCAGCTTACAACTATACAGGGCCAACAATGAAAAACTGTTTTTT
D gene: TRBD1; clone size: -; J gene: TRBJ1-2; V gene: TRBV30; CDR3 protein: CAWRIRDRATNYGYTF; CDR3 DNA: TGTGCCTGGAGGATCCGGGACAGGGCAACTAACTATGGCTACACCTTC
D gene: TRBD2; clone size: -; J gene: TRBJ2-1; V gene: TRBV5-1; CDR3 protein: CASSLRRGGANEQFF; CDR3 DNA: TGCGCCAGCAGCTTGAGGCGCGGGGGGGCGAATGAGCAGTTCTTC
D gene: -; clone size: -; J gene: TRBJ2-7; V gene: TRBV7-9; CDR3 protein: CASSPTGSYEQYF; CDR3 DNA: TGTGCCAGCAGCCCTACAGGGAGCTACGAGCAGTACTTC
D gene: TRBD1; clone size: -; J gene: TRBJ1-2; V gene: TRBV28; CDR3 protein: CASSLGQGGSYTF; CDR3 DNA: TGTGCCAGCAGTCTGGGACAGGGGGGAAGCTACACCTTC
D gene: TRBD1; clone size: -; J gene: TRBJ2-7; V gene: TRBV11-2; CDR3 protein: CASSLDRGYYEQYF; CDR3 DNA: TGTGCCAGCAGCTTGGACAGGGGATACTACGAGCAGTACTTC
D gene: -; clone size: -; J gene: TRBJ2-7; V gene: TRBV6-6; CDR3 protein: CASSYSAPYEQYF; CDR3 DNA: TGTGCCAGCAGTTACTCGGCCCCATACGAGCAGTACTTC
D gene: TRBD1; clone size: -; J gene: TRBJ2-7; V gene: TRBV5-1; CDR3 protein: CASSLGPRGQGNYEQYF; CDR3 DNA: TGCGCCAGCAGCTTGGGACCGCGGGGACAGGGGAACTACGAGCAGTACTTC
D gene: -; clone size: -; J gene: TRBJ1-5; V gene: TRBV28; CDR3 protein: CASSFFGRGGNQPQHF; CDR3 DNA: TGTGCCAGCAGTTTCTTCGGCAGGGGTGGCAATCAGCCCCAGCATTTT
D gene: TRBD1; clone size: -; J gene: TRBJ1-1; V gene: TRBV29-1; CDR3 protein: CSVEDPPGTGRRAFF; CDR3 DNA: TGCAGCGTTGAAGATCCACCAGGGACAGGTCGGAGAGCTTTCTTT
D gene: TRBD2; clone size: -; J gene: TRBJ2-1; V gene: TRBV6-6; CDR3 protein: CASSYSLAGYNEQFF; CDR3 DNA: TGTGCCAGCAGTTACTCACTAGCGGGGTACAATGAGCAGTTCTTC
D gene: -; clone size: -; J gene: TRBJ1-3; V gene: TRBV7-2; CDR3 protein: CASSLVHSSGNTIYF; CDR3 DNA: TGTGCCAGCAGCTTAGTGCATAGCTCTGGAAACACCATATATTTT
D gene: TRBD1; clone size: -; J gene: TRBJ1-2; V gene: TRBV13; CDR3 protein: CASSSRQGRPARPSLIGYTF; CDR3 DNA: TGTGCCAGCAGCTCCAGACAGGGTCGACCCGCCCGACCCTCGTTAATAGGCTACACCTTC
D gene: -; clone size: -; J gene: TRBJ1-1; V gene: TRBV7-2; CDR3 protein: CASSSVGTQGFF; CDR3 DNA: TGTGCCAGCAGCTCAGTCGGGACTCAAGGTTTCTTT
D gene: TRBD1; clone size: -; J gene: TRBJ2-5; V gene: TRBV4-1; CDR3 protein: CASSLGQQETQYF; CDR3 DNA: TGCGCCAGCAGCCTGGGACAGCAAGAGACCCAGTACTTC
D gene: -; clone size: -; J gene: TRBJ1-1; V gene: TRBV19; CDR3 protein: CASSISSGRAFF; CDR3 DNA: TGTGCCAGTAGTATAAGTAGCGGGCGTGCTTTCTTT
D gene: -; clone size: -; J gene: TRBJ2-3; V gene: TRBV4-2; CDR3 protein: CASSQADNTDTQYF; CDR3 DNA: TGTGCCAGCAGCCAAGCGGACAACACAGATACGCAGTATTTT
D gene: TRBD1; clone size: few; J gene: TRBJ1-2; V gene: TRBV28; CDR3 protein: CASSPPGQGSTNYGYTF; CDR3 DNA: TGTGCCAGCAGCCCACCGGGACAGGGATCTACCAACTATGGCTACACCTTC
D gene: -; clone size: -; J gene: TRBJ2-7; V gene: TRBV5-6; CDR3 protein: CASIGTGSLEQYF; CDR3 DNA: TGTGCCAGCATCGGAACAGGGTCCCTCGAGCAGTACTTC
D gene: -; clone size: -; J gene: TRBJ1-4; V gene: TRBV7-2; CDR3 protein: CASSPPVRQPNEKLFF; CDR3 DNA: TGTGCCAGCAGCCCCCCTGTGCGGCAGCCTAATGAAAAACTGTTTTTT
D gene: TRBD1; clone size: -; J gene: TRBJ2-1; V gene: TRBV4-3; CDR3 protein: CASSHMHRGRVDEQFF; CDR3 DNA: TGCGCCAGCAGCCACATGCACAGGGGGCGCGTGGATGAGCAGTTCTTC
D gene: -; clone size: -; J gene: TRBJ1-5; V gene: TRBV11-2; CDR3 protein: CASSFGTNQPQHF; CDR3 DNA: TGTGCCAGCAGCTTCGGGACAAATCAGCCCCAGCATTTT
D gene: -; clone size: few; J gene: TRBJ2-5; V gene: TRBV10-3; CDR3 protein: CAISNSDSRRTQYF; CDR3 DNA: TGTGCCATCAGTAACTCGGACTCGCGTAGGACCCAGTACTTC
D gene: TRBD1; clone size: -; J gene: TRBJ1-2; V gene: TRBV19; CDR3 protein: CASTLDRAGVGGYTF; CDR3 DNA: TGTGCCAGTACCCTGGACAGGGCGGGGGTAGGTGGCTACACCTTC
D gene: TRBD2; clone size: -; J gene: TRBJ2-2; V gene: TRBV7-7; CDR3 protein: CASSQRLAGVAGELFF; CDR3 DNA: TGTGCCAGCAGCCAAAGACTAGCGGGAGTAGCAGGGGAGCTGTTTTTT
D gene: -; clone size: -; J gene: TRBJ1-1; V gene: TRBV5-6; CDR3 protein: CASSPGQVVGGTEAFF; CDR3 DNA: TGTGCCAGCTCACCAGGGCAGGTAGTCGGCGGCACTGAAGCTTTCTTT
D gene: TRBD2; clone size: -; J gene: TRBJ2-5; V gene: TRBV9; CDR3 protein: CASSVGFSGGALETQYF; CDR3 DNA: TGTGCCAGCAGCGTAGGGTTTAGCGGGGGGGCCTTGGAGACCCAGTACTTC
D gene: TRBD1; clone size: -; J gene: TRBJ1-5; V gene: TRBV2; CDR3 protein: CASRLTGGHQPQHF; CDR3 DNA: TGTGCCAGCAGACTGACAGGGGGCCATCAGCCCCAGCATTTT
D gene: -; clone size: few; J gene: TRBJ2-7; V gene: TRBV14; CDR3 protein: CASSQDGRVKYEQYF; CDR3 DNA: TGTGCCAGCAGCCAAGATGGGCGGGTAAAGTACGAGCAGTACTTC